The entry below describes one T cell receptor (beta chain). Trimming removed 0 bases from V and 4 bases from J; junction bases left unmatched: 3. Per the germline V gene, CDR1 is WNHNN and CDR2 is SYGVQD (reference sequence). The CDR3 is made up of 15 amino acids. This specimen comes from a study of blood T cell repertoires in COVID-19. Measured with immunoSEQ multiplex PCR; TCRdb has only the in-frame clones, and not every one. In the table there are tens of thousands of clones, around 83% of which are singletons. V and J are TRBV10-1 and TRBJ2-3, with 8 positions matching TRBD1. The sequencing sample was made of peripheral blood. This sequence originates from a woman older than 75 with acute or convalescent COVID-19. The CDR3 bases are TGCGCCAGCAGTGAGTCTCAGGGGGCCTCAGATACGCAGTATTTT. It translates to CASSESQGASDTQYF.